This entry lists 24 T cell receptor beta chains sequenced from one sample in a study of identical twins. TCRdb ran MiXCR on the 5' RACE reads and lists one entry per CDR3 protein. Of approximately 260,000 distinct CDR3 sequences listed, over 12% are singletons. Sequencing was performed on memory (CD45RO+) T cells sorted from blood. The receptor set was obtained from a woman under 30 in good health.

This clonotype was counted only a few times. CDR3 in DNA: TGCAGCGTTGGGGGAGTTCGGGGGCAGCCCCAGCATTTT. The encoded protein is CSVGGVRGQPQHF. The chain combines TRBV29-1 with TRBJ1-5; D perhaps matches TRBD1 (5 bases). The CDR3 consists of 13 residues. The germline gives CDR1 SQVTM, CDR2 ANQGSEA. V was cut by 4 bases and J by 7 bases, with 14 bases left in between.

This clonotype was recorded many times. The V gene is TRBV18, the J gene TRBJ2-7, with unresolved D. Germline-derived CDR1 and CDR2 are KGHSH and LQKENI. Trimming removed 7 bases from V and 3 bases from J, with 16 bases in between. The CDR3 runs to 14 residues. CDR3 sequence reads: CASFNRALLYEQYF. CDR3 in DNA: TGTGCCAGCTTCAACCGGGCTTTGCTCTACGAGCAGTACTTC.

This chain uses TRBV7-9 with TRBJ1-3; D is possibly TRBD1 (5 bases). The germline gives CDR1 SEHNR, CDR2 FQNEAQ (reference sequence). CDR3 length: 16 residues. The V gene lost 4 bases and the J gene lost 0 bases, with 13 bases spanning the gap. Written as DNA, the CDR3 is TGTGCCAGCAGCTCCGCCGGCAGGGTCTCTGGAAACACCATATATTTT. Translation: CASSSAGRVSGNTIYF. The full variable domain, rest sourced from reference TRBV7-9 and TRBJ1-3, is DTGVSQNPRHKITKRGQNVTFRCDPISEHNRLYWYRQTLGQGPEFLTYFQNEAQLEKSRLLSDRFSAERPKGSFSTLEIQRTEQGDSAMYLCASSSAGRVSGNTIYFGEGSWLTVV.

This chain uses TRBV9 with TRBJ2-7; 9 bases agree with TRBD2. The J segment lost 2 bases and the V segment lost 0 bases, leaving 3 bases of the junction unmatched. Germline V gives CDR1 SGDLS, CDR2 YYNGEE. This CDR3 has 15 amino acids. CDR3 region: CASSVGSGGTYEQYF. In nucleotides, the CDR3 is TGTGCCAGCAGCGTAGGTAGCGGGGGCACCTACGAGCAGTACTTC. The entire variable domain, with the rest obtained from reference TRBV9 and TRBJ2-7, is as follows: DSGVTQTPKHLITATGQRVTLRCSPRSGDLSVYWYQQSLDQGLQFLIQYYNGEERAKGNILERFSAQQFPDLHSELNLSSLELGDSALYFCASSVGSGGTYEQYFGPGTRLTVT.

This clonotype was recorded at least ten times. The rearrangement uses TRBV6-6 and TRBJ2-7; a possible D gene is TRBD1 (6 bases). The CDR3 is 11 amino acids. The ends were cut back, 6 bases at V and 4 bases at J, with 7 bases in the middle. Germline values: CDR1 MNHNY, CDR2 SVGAGI (reference sequence). CDR3 loop: CASRTGYEQYF. The CDR3 nucleotides read TGTGCCAGCAGAACAGGGTACGAGCAGTACTTC.

The chain links TRBV10-1 to TRBJ1-1; D perhaps matches TRBD1 (6 bases). Germline V lookup: CDR1 WNHNN, CDR2 SYGVQD (reference sequence). V was cut by 6 bases and J by 6 bases, with 17 bases left in between. The CDR3 totals 14 residues. CDR3 bases: TGCGCCAGCAGACGGGCCCGGCAGGGGCCTGAAGCTTTCTTT. It translates to CASRRARQGPEAFF.

This clonotype counts as medium-sized. The rearrangement uses TRBV18 and TRBJ1-3, with TRBD1 as a possible D gene (5 bases). Germline CDR1 is KGHSH and CDR2 is LQKENI. V gave up 2 bases and J gave up 8 bases, with 13 bases separating them. The CDR3 has 14 amino acids. This CDR3 reads CASSPFGARDTIYF. The CDR3 DNA follows: TGTGCCAGCTCACCATTCGGGGCGCGGGACACCATATATTTT.

This clonotype was seen only a few times. The genes are TRBV7-9 and TRBJ2-6, with D unclear. V lost 5 bases, J lost 0 bases, and 8 bases lay in between. The CDR3 loop spans 15 amino acids. Germline V gene data show CDR1 as SEHNR and CDR2 as FQNEAQ (reference sequence). CDR3 protein: CASSAPGSGANVLTF. The CDR3 DNA sequence: TGTGCCAGCAGCGCACCGGGCTCTGGGGCCAACGTCCTGACTTTC.

This clonotype was observed a handful of times. CDR3 loop: CASSQVFSAGGTDTQYF. For the CDR3, the DNA is TGTGCCAGCAGCCAAGTGTTTTCGGCGGGGGGTACAGATACGCAGTATTTT. V is TRBV3-1 and J is TRBJ2-3; 8 nucleotides agree with TRBD2. V gave up 1 base and J gave up 3 bases; unmatched junction bases: 9. CDR1 LGHDT and CDR2 YNNKEL come from the germline V gene (reference sequence). There are 17 residues in the CDR3.

Comments on this clonotype: One end of the junction varies from germline; a read error may be responsible. CDR3 sequence (DNA): TGTGCCAGCAGCTCCATCACAGGGGGCTCGTTC. This translates into CASSSITGGSF. V gene TRBV7-8 combines with J gene TRBJ2-7; 9 positions match TRBD1. CDR3 length: 11 residues. The germline gives CDR1 SGHVS, CDR2 FQNEAQ.

V usage is TRBV27 and J usage is TRBJ1-1; D possibly corresponds to TRBD1 (6 bases). Germline-derived CDR1 and CDR2 are MNHEY and SMNVEV (reference sequence). Trimming removed 8 bases from V and 2 bases from J, with 18 bases in between. The CDR3 extends over 15 amino acids. The CDR3 loop is CASYTPGHLNTEAFF. For the CDR3, the DNA is TGTGCCAGCTATACTCCGGGACACCTAAACACTGAAGCTTTCTTT.

There are a few counts of this clonotype. The chain recombines TRBV2 with TRBJ2-3, with D unclear. Trimming stripped 0 bases from V and 3 bases from J, with 7 bases between. This CDR3 contains 14 residues. Germline V CDR1 and CDR2: SNHLY, FYNNEI. CDR3 region: CASSEALGTDTQYF. The CDR3 coding sequence is TGTGCCAGCAGTGAAGCCCTCGGTACAGATACGCAGTATTTT.

V is TRBV27 and J is TRBJ2-3, with unresolved D. This CDR3 has 14 residues. The germline gives CDR1 MNHEY, CDR2 SMNVEV (reference sequence). The V gene lost 8 bases and the J gene lost 1 base, with 13 bases spanning the gap. The DNA for the CDR3 is TGTGCCAGCCGAAGGGATGGCCGCACAGATACGCAGTATTTT. Amino acid sequence: CASRRDGRTDTQYF.

This clonotype came up many times. The chain is built from TRBV10-3 and TRBJ2-1; D is unclear. Germline values: CDR1 ENHRY, CDR2 SYGVKD. Trimming left V 5 bases short and J 8 bases short, with 19 bases between. This CDR3 contains 15 residues. In DNA form, the CDR3 reads TGTGCCATCAGTTTGGGCAGTAGTCGCTCCGATGAGCAGTTCTTC. Translated, it gives CAISLGSSRSDEQFF.

This clonotype was detected many times. This chain connects TRBV7-6 to TRBJ1-5; D is ambiguous. The germline V gene has CDR1 SGHVS and CDR2 FNYEAQ. V shed 2 bases and J shed 4 bases, with 12 bases lying between them. The CDR3 spans 15 residues. CDR3 nucleotides: TGTGCCAGCAGCTTAATGCCGGGCTTAAATCAGCCCCAGCATTTT. Amino acid sequence: CASSLMPGLNQPQHF.

This clonotype was detected only a few times. This CDR3 reads CASDRSADTQYF. The CDR3 DNA reads TGTGCCAGCGACAGGTCGGCAGATACGCAGTATTTT. The V gene is TRBV2, the J gene TRBJ2-3, with TRBD1 as a possible D gene (6 bases). The ends were cut back, 8 bases at V and 4 bases at J, with 10 bases in the middle. CDR3 size: 12 residues. The germline gives CDR1 SNHLY, CDR2 FYNNEI.

This clonotype showed up just a few times. V and J are TRBV9 and TRBJ2-1, with D perhaps matching TRBD1 (6 bases). The V end lost 0 bases, the J end lost 9 bases, and 28 bases lay between the germline ends. The CDR3 is made up of 19 amino acids. Germline CDR1 and CDR2: SGDLS and YYNGEE. The CDR3 nucleotides are TGTGCCAGCAGCGTAGGCCACACGATGGGACACCCAGACTATAGTGAGCAGTTCTTC. It translates to CASSVGHTMGHPDYSEQFF.

The rearrangement uses TRBV10-3 and TRBJ2-1; 7 bases agree with TRBD2. The CDR3 extends over 16 amino acids. From germline, CDR1 is ENHRY and CDR2 SYGVKD. Trimming cost V 6 bases and J 0 bases; bases outside gene matches: 8. CDR3 sequence (DNA): TGTGCCATCAGCACAACTCTAGCGGACTCCTACAATGAGCAGTTCTTC. Protein product: CAISTTLADSYNEQFF.

This clonotype has a handful of counts. The chain recombines TRBV15 with TRBJ2-2; a possible D gene is TRBD1 (6 bases). The V end was cut by 9 bases, the J end by 2 bases, with 16 bases between. The CDR3 loop spans 15 amino acids. The V gene's germline CDR1 is LNHNV and CDR2 YYDKDF (reference sequence). The CDR3 loop is CATKRQALNTGELFF. The CDR3 coding sequence is TGTGCCACTAAGCGACAGGCCTTAAACACCGGGGAGCTGTTTTTT. The full variable domain, rest sourced from reference TRBV15 and TRBJ2-2, is DAMVIQNPRYQVTQFGKPVTLSCSQTLNHNVMYWYQQKSSQAPKLLFHYYDKDFNNEADTPDNFQSRRPNTSFCFLDIRSPGLGDTAMYLCATKRQALNTGELFFGEGSRLTVL.

The V gene is TRBV7-2, the J gene TRBJ2-7, with 10 bases lining up with TRBD2. V lost 5 bases and J lost 8; bases outside the gene matches: 15. The CDR3 has 16 amino acids. The germline V gene has CDR1 SGHTA and CDR2 FQGNSA. This CDR3 is CASSRTGLAGEYQQYF. The CDR3 nucleotides are TGTGCCAGCAGCCGCACGGGCCTAGCGGGGGAATACCAGCAGTACTTC.

This clonotype has a handful of counts. CDR3 nucleotides: TGTGCCAGCTACGATCGGAGCGCGACACGGGATGAGCAGTTCTTC. Amino acid sequence: CASYDRSATRDEQFF. V gene TRBV6-2 or TRBV6-3 combines with J gene TRBJ2-1; no firm D call. Germline V CDR1 and CDR2: MNHEY, SVGEGT. Trimming took 8 bases from V and 8 from J, leaving 22 bases between them. The CDR3 has 15 amino acids.

This clonotype was found a few times. This chain links TRBV20-1 with TRBJ2-7; 7 bases match TRBD2. CDR3 length: 14 residues. Germline values: CDR1 DFQATT, CDR2 SNEGSKA (reference sequence). With 5 bases clipped from V and 7 bases from J, the junction kept 14 bases outside the gene matches. In nucleotides, the CDR3 is TGCAGTGCTGGGATGAATAGCGGGTTTGGAGAGCAGTACTTC. Protein sequence: CSAGMNSGFGEQYF.

The rearrangement uses TRBV15 and TRBJ2-1; weak D call: TRBD2 (6 bases). Per germline, CDR1 LNHNV and CDR2 YYDKDF (reference sequence). The CDR3 runs 12 residues. V lost 5 bases and J 8 bases, leaving 10 bases between the germline ends. The CDR3 region is CATSEAGHEQFF. The CDR3 DNA reads as TGTGCCACCAGCGAGGCGGGGCATGAGCAGTTCTTC. The whole variable domain, remainder taken from reference TRBV15 and TRBJ2-1, is DAMVIQNPRYQVTQFGKPVTLSCSQTLNHNVMYWYQQKSSQAPKLLFHYYDKDFNNEADTPDNFQSRRPNTSFCFLDIRSPGLGDTAMYLCATSEAGHEQFFGPGTRLTVL.

This clonotype was counted a few times. This sequence joins TRBV6-2 or TRBV6-3 and TRBJ2-7; 10 nucleotides agree with TRBD1. The CDR3 loop spans 15 amino acids. The germline V gene encodes CDR1 MNHEY and CDR2 SVGEGT. V was clipped by 6 bases and J by 5 bases; unmatched bases: 10. In DNA, the CDR3 is TGTGCCAGCAGGGACCCGGGACAGGGGATTAACGAGCAGTACTTC. Translated: CASRDPGQGINEQYF.